Detailed here is one T cell receptor beta chain. This CDR3 is built from 15 residues. Per germline, CDR1 LNHNV and CDR2 YYDKDF (reference sequence). The germline V and J ends were trimmed by 0 bases and 3 bases, with 11 bases remaining between them. The record originates from a study of shared clonotypes between healthy human individuals. At the level of the study: Donor ages ranged 18 to 49 years: a couple of women, three men.

In the original analysis: Filtering differed, since immunoSEQ gave only junction sequences and no quality scores. Only in-frame clones appear in the TCRdb table, and some are missing; sequencing was by immunoSEQ multiplex PCR. Clone size and V and J calls were adopted from that table, with D and trimming inferred from the DNA. Of some 2,100,000 clones in the sample, approximately 94% are singletons; the top ten hold roughly 0.13%. Sequences were obtained from naive CD4+ T cells sorted from blood. The subset: CD45RA+ positively selected. V is TRBV15 and J is TRBJ2-5, with D tentatively TRBD1 or TRBD2 (5 bases each). The source of this sequence is a man in his late teens or twenties in good health. The CDR3 loop reads CATSRDRGRKETQYF. The CDR3 DNA reads as TGTGCCACCAGCAGAGATCGGGGCAGAAAAGAGACCCAGTACTTC.